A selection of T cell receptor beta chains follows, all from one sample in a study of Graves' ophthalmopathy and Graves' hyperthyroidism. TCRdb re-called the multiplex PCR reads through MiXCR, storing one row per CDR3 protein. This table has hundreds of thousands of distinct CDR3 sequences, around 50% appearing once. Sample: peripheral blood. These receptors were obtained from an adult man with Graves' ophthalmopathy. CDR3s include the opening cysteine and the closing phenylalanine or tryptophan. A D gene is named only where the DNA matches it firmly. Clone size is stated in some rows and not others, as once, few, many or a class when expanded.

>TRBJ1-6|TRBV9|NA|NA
TGTGCCAGCACCGACCTGACCGCTTATAATTCACCCCTCCACTTT
CASTDLTAYNSPLHF
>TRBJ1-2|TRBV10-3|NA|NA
TGTGCCAGCAGTTACGGGAACTTAAGGGATGGCTACACCTTC
CASSYGNLRDGYTF
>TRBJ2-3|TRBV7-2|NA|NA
TGTGCCAGCAGCTTCCCGAACACAGATACGCAGTATTTT
CASSFPNTDTQYF
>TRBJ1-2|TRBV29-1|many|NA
TGCAGCGTTAGTCGGTTAGCTAACTATGGCTACACCTTC
CSVSRLANYGYTF
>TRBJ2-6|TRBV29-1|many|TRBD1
TGCAGCGTACAGACAGGGACTGGGGCCAACGTCCTGACTTTC
CSVQTGTGANVLTF
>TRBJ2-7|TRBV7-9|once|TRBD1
TGTGCCAGCAGCCCCCGGGCGTCCCAGGGGGCGAGTGAGCAGTACTTC
CASSPRASQGASEQYF
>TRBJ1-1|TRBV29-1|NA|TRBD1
TGCAGCGTTGAAGTAGGACAGGGAAATTCTGAAGCTTTCTTT
CSVEVGQGNSEAFF
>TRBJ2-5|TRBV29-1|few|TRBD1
TGCAGCGCCCGAAGGGGGCCAGACCAAGAGACCCAGTACTTC
CSARRGPDQETQYF
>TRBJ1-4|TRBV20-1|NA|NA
TGCAGTGCTAGAGGGACAGCGGGGGCAACTAATGAAAAACTGTTTTTT
CSARGTAGATNEKLFF
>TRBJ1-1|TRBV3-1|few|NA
TGTGCCAGCAGCCAACAGGGTGTAACTGAAGCTTTCTTT
CASSQQGVTEAFF
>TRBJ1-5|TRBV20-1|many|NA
TGCAGTGGGCGGGGTAGCAATCAGCCCCAGCATTTT
CSGRGSNQPQHF
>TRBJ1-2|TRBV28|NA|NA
TGTGCCAGCCGGAGAGCTAACTATGGCTACACCTTC
CASRRANYGYTF
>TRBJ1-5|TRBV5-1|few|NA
TGTGCCAGCAGCTTAGTGGGGGATAGCAATCAGCCCCAGCATTTT
CASSLVGDSNQPQHF